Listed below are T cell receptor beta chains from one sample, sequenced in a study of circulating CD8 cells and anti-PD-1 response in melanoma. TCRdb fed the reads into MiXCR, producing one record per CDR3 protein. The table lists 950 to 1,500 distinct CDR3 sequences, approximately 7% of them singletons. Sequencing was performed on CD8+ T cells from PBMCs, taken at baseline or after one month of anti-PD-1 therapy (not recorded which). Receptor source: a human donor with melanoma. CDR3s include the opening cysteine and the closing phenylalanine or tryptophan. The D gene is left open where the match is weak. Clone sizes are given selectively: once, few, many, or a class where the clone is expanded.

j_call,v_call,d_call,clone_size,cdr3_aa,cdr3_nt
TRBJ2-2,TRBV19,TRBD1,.,CASSTQDRGVTGELFF,TGTGCCAGTAGTACCCAGGACAGGGGAGTCACCGGGGAGCTGTTTTTT
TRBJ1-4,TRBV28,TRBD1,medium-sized,CASSPRTGTNEKLFF,TGTGCCAGCAGTCCACGGACAGGGACAAATGAAAAACTGTTTTTT
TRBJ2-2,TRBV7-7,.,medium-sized,CASSSGGPGELFF,TGTGCTAGCAGCTCCGGGGGGCCCGGGGAGCTGTTTTTT
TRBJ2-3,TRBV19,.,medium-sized,CASSTIQGTDTQYF,TGTGCCAGTAGTACGATACAGGGCACAGATACGCAGTATTTT
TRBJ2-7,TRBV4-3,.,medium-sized,CASSQKGRRGDEQYF,TGCGCCAGCAGCCAAAAAGGCAGGAGGGGGGACGAGCAGTACTTC
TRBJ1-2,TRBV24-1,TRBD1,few,CATSTGENYGYTF,TGTGCCACGTCGACAGGGGAGAACTATGGCTACACCTTC
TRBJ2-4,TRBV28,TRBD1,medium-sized,CATRDRTKNIQYF,TGTGCCACCCGGGACAGGACCAAAAACATTCAGTACTTC
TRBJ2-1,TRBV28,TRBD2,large,CASSFLAGGHNEQFF,TGTGCCAGCAGTTTTCTAGCGGGGGGCCACAATGAGCAGTTCTTC
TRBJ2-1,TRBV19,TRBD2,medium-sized,CASSRAGGPPWDEQFF,TGTGCCAGTAGTCGGGCGGGGGGTCCCCCTTGGGATGAGCAGTTCTTC
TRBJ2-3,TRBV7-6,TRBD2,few,CASSRSGGADTQYF,TGTGCCAGCAGCCGTAGCGGGGGAGCGGATACGCAGTATTTT
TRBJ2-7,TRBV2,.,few,CASSVNEQYF,TGTGCCAGCAGTGTGAACGAGCAGTACTTC
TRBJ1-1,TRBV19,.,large,CASIPLGGAANTEAFF,TGTGCCAGTATTCCGCTGGGGGGGGCGGCCAACACTGAAGCTTTCTTT
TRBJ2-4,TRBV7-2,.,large,CASSASMENIQYF,TGTGCCAGCAGCGCGTCCATGGAAAACATTCAGTACTTC
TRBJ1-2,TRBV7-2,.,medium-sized,CASSGKGKLWDGYTF,TGTGCCAGCAGCGGAAAGGGCAAACTATGGGATGGCTACACCTTC
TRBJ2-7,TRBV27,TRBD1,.,CASSSGTGGCEQYF,TGTGCCAGCAGTTCCGGGACAGGGGGCTGCGAGCAGTACTTC
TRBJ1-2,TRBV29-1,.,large,CSVEGNNYGYTF,TGCAGCGTTGAGGGAAATAACTATGGCTACACCTTC
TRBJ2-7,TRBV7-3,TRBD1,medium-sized,CASSLTPSGTGGFGEQYF,TGTGCCAGCAGCTTAACCCCATCCGGGACAGGGGGCTTCGGCGAGCAGTACTTC
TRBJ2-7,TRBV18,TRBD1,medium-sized,CASSLRQGEREEQYF,TGTGCCAGCTCATTGAGACAGGGGGAAAGAGAGGAGCAGTACTTC
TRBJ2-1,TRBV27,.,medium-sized,CASSFGLSYNEQFF,TGTGCCAGCAGTTTCGGACTCTCCTACAATGAGCAGTTCTTC
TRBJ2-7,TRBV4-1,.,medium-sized,CASSQGALSSYEQYF,TGCGCCAGCAGCCAAGGCGCATTATCCTCTTACGAGCAGTACTTC
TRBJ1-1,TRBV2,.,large,CAALKVTEAFF,TGTGCTGCGCTTAAGGTTACTGAAGCTTTCTTT
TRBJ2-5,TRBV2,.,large,CASSEFEEQETQYF,TGTGCCAGCAGTGAGTTTGAAGAACAAGAGACCCAGTACTTC
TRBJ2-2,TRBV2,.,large,CASSEWGTGELFF,TGTGCCAGCAGTGAATGGGGAACCGGGGAGCTGTTTTTT
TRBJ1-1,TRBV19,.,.,CASSTGLNTEAFF,TGTGCCAGTAGCACAGGGTTGAACACTGAAGCTTTCTTT
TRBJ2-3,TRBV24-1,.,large,CATSDLGGDTQYF,TGTGCCACCAGTGATTTAGGTGGAGATACGCAGTATTTT
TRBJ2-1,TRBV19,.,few,CASRWGNEQFF,TGTGCCAGTAGGTGGGGCAATGAGCAGTTCTTC